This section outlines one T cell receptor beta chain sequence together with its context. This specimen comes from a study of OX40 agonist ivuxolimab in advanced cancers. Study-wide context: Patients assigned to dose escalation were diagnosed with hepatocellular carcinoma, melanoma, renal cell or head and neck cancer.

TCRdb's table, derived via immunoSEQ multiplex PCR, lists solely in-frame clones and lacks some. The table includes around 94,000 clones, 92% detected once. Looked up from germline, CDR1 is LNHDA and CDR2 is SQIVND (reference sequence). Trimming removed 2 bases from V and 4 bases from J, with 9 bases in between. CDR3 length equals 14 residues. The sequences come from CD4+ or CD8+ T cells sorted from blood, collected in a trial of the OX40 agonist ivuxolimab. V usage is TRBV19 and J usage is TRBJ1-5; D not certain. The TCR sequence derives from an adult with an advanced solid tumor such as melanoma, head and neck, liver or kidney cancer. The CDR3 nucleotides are TGTGCCAGTAGTATACGGGCCGATAATCAGCCCCAGCATTTT. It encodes CASSIRADNQPQHF.